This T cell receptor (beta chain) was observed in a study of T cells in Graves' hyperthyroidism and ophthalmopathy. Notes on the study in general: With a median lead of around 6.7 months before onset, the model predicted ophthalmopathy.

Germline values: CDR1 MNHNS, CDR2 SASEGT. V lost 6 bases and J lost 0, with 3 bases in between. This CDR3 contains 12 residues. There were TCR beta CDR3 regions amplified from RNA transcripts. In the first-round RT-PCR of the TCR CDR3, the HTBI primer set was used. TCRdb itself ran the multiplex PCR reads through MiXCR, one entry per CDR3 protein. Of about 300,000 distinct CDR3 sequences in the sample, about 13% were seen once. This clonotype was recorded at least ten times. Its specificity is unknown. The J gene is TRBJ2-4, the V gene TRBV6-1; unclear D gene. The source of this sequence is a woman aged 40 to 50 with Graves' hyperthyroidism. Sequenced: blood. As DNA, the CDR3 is TGTGCCAGCAGCTTAGCCAAAAACATTCAGTACTTC. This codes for CASSLAKNIQYF.